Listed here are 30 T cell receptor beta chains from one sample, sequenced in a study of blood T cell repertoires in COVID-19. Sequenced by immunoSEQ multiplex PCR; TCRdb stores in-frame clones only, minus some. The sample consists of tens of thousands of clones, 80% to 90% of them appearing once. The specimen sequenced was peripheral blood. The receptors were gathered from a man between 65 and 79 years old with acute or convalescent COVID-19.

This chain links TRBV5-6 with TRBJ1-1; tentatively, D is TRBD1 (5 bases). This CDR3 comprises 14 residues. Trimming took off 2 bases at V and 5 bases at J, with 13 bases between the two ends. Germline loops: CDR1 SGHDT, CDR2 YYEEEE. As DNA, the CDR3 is TGTGCCAGCAGCTTAGAGGTCCAGGGAACTGAAGCTTTCTTT. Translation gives CASSLEVQGTEAFF.

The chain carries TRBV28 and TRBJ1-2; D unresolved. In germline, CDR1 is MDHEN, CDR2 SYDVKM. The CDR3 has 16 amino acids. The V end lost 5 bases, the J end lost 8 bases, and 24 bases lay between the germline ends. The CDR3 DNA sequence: TGTGCCAGCAGTGTCCTCATGGGCGCCCGACTAAGGGGCTACACCTTC. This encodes CASSVLMGARLRGYTF.

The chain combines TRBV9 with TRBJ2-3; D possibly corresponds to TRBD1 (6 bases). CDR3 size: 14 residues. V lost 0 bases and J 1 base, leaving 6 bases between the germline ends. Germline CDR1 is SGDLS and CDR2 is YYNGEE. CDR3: CASSVEGGTDTQYF. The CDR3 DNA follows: TGTGCCAGCAGCGTAGAGGGGGGCACAGATACGCAGTATTTT.

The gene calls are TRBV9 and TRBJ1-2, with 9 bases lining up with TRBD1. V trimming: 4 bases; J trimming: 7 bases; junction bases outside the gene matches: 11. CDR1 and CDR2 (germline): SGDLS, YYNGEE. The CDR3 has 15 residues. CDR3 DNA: TGTGCCAGCAGCCGCACTCAACAGGGGGCTGCTGGCTACACCTTC. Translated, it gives CASSRTQQGAAGYTF.

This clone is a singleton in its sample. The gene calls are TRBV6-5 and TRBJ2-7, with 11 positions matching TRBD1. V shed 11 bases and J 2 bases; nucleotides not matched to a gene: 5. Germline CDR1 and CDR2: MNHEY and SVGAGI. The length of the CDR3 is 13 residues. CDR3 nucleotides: TGTGCCGCGGGACAGGGGGTCCCCTACGAGCAGTACGTC. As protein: CAAGQGVPYEQYV.

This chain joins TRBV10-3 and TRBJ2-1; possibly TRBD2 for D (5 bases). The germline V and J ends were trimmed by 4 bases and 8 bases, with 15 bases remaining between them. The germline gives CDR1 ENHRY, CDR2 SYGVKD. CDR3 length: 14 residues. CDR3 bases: TGTGCCATCAGTGGACTACCCCAGGTCGATGAGCAGTTCTTC. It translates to CAISGLPQVDEQFF.

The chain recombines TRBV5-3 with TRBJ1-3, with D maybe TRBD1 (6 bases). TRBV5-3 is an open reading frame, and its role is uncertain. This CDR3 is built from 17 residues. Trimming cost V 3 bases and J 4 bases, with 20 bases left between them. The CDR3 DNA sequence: TGTGCCAGAAGCTGGGACCCGGGACCCAGGGGCGGAAACACCATATATTTT. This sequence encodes CARSWDPGPRGGNTIYF.

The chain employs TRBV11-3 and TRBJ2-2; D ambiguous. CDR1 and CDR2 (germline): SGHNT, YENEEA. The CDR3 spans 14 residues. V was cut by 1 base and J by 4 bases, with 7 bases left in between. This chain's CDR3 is CASSLGRTTGELFF. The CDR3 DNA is TGTGCCAGCAGCTTAGGCAGAACCACCGGGGAGCTGTTTTTT.

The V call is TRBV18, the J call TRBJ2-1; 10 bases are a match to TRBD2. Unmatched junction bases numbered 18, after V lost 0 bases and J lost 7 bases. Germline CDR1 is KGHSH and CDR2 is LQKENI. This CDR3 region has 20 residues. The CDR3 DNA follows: TGTGCCAGCTCACCACCTATTCTCCACTACACTAGCGGGGTAGGGAATGAGCAGTTCTTC. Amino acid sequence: CASSPPILHYTSGVGNEQFF.

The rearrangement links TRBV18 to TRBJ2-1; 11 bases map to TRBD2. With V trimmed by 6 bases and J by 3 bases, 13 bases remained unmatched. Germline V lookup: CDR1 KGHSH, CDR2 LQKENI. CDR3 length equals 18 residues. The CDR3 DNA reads TGTGCCAGCTCCCCGGTAGCGGGAGGGACCTCAGACTACAATGAGCAGTTCTTC. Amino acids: CASSPVAGGTSDYNEQFF.

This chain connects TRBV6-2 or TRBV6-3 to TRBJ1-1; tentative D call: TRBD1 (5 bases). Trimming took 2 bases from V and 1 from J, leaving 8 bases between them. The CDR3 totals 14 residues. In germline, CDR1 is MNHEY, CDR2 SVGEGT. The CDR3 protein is CASSYGGGNTEAFF. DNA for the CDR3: TGTGCCAGCAGTTACGGGGGAGGGAACACTGAAGCTTTCTTT.

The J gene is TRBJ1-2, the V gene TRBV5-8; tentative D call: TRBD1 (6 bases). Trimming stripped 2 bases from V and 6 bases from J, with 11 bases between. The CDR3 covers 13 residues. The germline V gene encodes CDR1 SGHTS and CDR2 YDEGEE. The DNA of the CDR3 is TGTGCCAGCAGCTTCGCACAGGGAGATGGCTACACCTTC. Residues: CASSFAQGDGYTF.

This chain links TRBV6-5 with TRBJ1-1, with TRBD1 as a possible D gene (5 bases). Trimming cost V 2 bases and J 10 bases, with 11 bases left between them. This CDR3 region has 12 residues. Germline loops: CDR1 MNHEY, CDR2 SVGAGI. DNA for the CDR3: TGTGCCAGCAGTTACGCGGGAAGGGGAGCTTTCTTT. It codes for CASSYAGRGAFF.

The CDR3 loop is CASTRQGGTQYF. CDR3 DNA: TGTGCCAGCACCCGACAGGGCGGGACCCAGTACTTC. The chain combines TRBV6-5 with TRBJ2-5, with 7 nucleotides matching TRBD1. With V trimmed by 7 bases and J by 7 bases, 6 bases remained unmatched. This CDR3 region has 12 residues. Germline V gene lookup returns CDR1 MNHEY and CDR2 SVGAGI.

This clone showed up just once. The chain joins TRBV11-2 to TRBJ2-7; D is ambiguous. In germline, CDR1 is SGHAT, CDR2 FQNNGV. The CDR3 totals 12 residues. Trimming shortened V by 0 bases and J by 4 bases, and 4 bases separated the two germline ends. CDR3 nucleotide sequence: TGTGCCAGCAGCTTAGATCTATACGAGCAGTACTTC. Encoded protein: CASSLDLYEQYF. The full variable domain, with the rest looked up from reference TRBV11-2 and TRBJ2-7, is EAGVAQSPRYKIIEKRQSVAFWCNPISGHATLYWYQQILGQGPKLLIQFQNNGVVDDSQLPKDRFSAERLKGVDSTLKIQPAKLEDSAVYLCASSLDLYEQYFGPGTRLTVT.

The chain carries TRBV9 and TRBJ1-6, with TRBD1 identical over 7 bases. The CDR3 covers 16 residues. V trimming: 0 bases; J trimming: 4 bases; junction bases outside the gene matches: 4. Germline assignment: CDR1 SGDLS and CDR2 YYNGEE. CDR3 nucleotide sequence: TGTGCCAGCAGCGTAGATCACAGGGGATATAATTCACCCCTCCACTTT. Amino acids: CASSVDHRGYNSPLHF.

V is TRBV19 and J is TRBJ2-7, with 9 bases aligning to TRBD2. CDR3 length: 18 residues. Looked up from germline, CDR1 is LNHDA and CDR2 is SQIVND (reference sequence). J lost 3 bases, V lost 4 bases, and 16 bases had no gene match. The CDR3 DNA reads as TGTGCCAGTAGTACTCGGGGGGATAGCGGGAGAATAGTCTACGAGCAGTACTTC. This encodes CASSTRGDSGRIVYEQYF.

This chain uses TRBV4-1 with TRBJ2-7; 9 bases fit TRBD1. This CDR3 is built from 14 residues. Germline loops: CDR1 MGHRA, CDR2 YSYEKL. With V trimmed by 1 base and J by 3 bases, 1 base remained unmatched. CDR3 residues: CASSQAGQGYEQYF. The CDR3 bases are TGCGCCAGCAGCCAAGCGGGACAGGGCTACGAGCAGTACTTC.

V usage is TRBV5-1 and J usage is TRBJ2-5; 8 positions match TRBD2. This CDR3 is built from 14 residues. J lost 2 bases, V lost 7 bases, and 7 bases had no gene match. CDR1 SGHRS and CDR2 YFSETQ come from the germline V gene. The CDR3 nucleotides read TGCGCCAGCCGGGAGGGCCCCCGTCAAGAGACCCAGTACTTC. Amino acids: CASREGPRQETQYF. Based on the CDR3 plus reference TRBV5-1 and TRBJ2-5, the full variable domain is KAGVTQTPRYLIKTRGQQVTLSCSPISGHRSVSWYQQTPGQGLQFLFEYFSETQRNKGNFPGRFSGRQFSNSRSEMNVSTLELGDSALYLCASREGPRQETQYFGPGTRLLVL.

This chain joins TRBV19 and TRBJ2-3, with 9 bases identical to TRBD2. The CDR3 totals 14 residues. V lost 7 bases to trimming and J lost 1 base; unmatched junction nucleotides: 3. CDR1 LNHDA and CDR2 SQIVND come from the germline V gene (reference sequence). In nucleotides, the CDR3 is TGTGCCAGTACTAGCGGGGTGGGCACAGATACGCAGTATTTT. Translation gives CASTSGVGTDTQYF.

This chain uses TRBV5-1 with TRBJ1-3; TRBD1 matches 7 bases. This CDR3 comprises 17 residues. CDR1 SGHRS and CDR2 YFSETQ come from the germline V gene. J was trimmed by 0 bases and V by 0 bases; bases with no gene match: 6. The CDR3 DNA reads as TGCGCCAGCAGCTTGGGGGCGACAGGGTTCTCTGGAAACACCATATATTTT. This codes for CASSLGATGFSGNTIYF.

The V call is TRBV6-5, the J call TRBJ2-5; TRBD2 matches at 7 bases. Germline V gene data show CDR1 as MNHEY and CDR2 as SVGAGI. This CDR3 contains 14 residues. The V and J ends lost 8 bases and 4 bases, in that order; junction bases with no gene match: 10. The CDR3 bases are TGTGCCAGCCGATCCACTAGCGCCGGAGAGACCCAGTACTTC. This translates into CASRSTSAGETQYF.

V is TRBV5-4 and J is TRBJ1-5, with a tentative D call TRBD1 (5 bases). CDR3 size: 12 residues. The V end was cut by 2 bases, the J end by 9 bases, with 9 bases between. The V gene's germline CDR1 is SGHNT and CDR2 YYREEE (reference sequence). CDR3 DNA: TGTGCCAGCAGCTTTCCCGGGGGGCCCCAGCATTTT. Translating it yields CASSFPGGPQHF.

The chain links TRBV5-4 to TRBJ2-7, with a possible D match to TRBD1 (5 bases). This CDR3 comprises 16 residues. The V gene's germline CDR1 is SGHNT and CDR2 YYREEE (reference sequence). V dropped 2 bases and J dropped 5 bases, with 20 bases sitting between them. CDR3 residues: CASSLGRQGERNEQYV. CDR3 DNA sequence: TGTGCCAGCAGCTTAGGTCGCCAGGGTGAAAGGAACGAGCAGTACGTC.

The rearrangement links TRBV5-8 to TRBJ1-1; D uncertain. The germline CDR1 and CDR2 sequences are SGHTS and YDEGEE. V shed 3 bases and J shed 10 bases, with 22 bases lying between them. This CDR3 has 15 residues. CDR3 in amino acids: CASSSVAVGLRGAFF. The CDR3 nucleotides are TGTGCCAGCAGCTCCGTGGCAGTCGGATTGCGCGGAGCTTTCTTT.

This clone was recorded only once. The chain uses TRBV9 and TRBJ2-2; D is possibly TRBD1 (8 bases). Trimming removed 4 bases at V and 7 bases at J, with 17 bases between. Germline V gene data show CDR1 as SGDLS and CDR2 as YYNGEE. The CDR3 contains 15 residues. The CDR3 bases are TGTGCCAGCAGCCTAAAACAGGGGGGGAGCGGGGAGCTGTTTTTT. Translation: CASSLKQGGSGELFF.

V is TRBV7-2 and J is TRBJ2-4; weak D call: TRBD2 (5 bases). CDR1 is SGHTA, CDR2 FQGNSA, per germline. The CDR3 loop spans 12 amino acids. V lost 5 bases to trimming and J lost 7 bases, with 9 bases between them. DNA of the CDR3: TGTGCCAGCAGCCCCGGGAAGAACATTCAGTACTTC. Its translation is CASSPGKNIQYF.

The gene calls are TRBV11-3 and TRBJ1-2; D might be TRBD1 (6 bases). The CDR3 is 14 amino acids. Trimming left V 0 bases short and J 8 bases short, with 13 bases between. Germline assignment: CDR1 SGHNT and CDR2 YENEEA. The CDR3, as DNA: TGTGCCAGCAGCTTAGATCATTCAGGGGACGGCTACACCTTC. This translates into CASSLDHSGDGYTF.

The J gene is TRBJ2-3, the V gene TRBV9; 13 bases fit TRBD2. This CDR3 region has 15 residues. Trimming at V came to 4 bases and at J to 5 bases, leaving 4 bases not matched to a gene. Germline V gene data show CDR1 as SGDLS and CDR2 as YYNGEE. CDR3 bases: TGTGCCAGCAGCACTAGCGGGAGGGCCATAGATACGCAGTATTTT. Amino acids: CASSTSGRAIDTQYF.

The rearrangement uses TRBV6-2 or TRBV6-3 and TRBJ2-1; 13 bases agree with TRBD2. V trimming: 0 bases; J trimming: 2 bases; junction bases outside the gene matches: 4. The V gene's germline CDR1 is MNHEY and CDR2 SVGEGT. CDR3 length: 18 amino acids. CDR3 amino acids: CASSYSQGLAGPYNEQFF. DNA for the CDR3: TGTGCCAGCAGTTACTCCCAGGGACTAGCGGGACCCTACAATGAGCAGTTCTTC.